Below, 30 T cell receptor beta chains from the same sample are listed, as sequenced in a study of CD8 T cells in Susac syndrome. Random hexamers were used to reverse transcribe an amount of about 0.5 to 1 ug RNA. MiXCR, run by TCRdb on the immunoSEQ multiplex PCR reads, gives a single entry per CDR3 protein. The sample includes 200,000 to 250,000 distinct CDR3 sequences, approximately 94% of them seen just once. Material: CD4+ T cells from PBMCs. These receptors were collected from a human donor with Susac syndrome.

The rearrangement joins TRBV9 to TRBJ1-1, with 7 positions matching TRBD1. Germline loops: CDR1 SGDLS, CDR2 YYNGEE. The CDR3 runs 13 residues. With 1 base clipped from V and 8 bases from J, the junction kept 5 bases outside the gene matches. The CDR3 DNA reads TGTGCCAGCAGCGTACGGGACAGTGGAGAAGCTTTCTTT. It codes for CASSVRDSGEAFF.

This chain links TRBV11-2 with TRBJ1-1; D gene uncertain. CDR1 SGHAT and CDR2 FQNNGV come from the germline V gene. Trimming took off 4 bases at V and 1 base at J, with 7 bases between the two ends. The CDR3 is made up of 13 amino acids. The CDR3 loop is CASSSHTNTEAFF. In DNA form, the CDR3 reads TGTGCCAGCAGCTCCCATACGAACACTGAAGCTTTCTTT.

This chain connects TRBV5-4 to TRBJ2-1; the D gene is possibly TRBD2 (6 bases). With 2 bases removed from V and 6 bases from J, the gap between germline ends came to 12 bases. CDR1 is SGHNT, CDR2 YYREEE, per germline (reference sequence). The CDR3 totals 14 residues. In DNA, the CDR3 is TGTGCCAGCAGCTTCGGAGACGGGGGCAATGAGCAGTTCTTC. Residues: CASSFGDGGNEQFF.

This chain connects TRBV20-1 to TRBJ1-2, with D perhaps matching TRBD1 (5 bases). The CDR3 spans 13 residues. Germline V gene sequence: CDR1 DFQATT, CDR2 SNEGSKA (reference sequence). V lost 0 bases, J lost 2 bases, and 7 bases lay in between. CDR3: CSARDNRNYGYTF. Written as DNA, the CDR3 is TGCAGTGCTAGAGATAACAGGAACTATGGCTACACCTTC.

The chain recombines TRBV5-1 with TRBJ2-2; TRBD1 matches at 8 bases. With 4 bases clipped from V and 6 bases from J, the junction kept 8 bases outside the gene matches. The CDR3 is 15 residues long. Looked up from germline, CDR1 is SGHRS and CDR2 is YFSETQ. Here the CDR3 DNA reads TGCGCCAGCAGCCCCTGGGACAGGAATGCCGGGGAGCTGTTTTTT. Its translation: CASSPWDRNAGELFF.

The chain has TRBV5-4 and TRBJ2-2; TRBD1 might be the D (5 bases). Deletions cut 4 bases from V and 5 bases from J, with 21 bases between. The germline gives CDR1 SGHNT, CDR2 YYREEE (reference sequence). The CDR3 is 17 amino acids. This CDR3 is CASSPPGMGRQTGELFF. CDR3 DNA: TGTGCCAGCAGCCCACCAGGGATGGGCAGGCAGACCGGGGAGCTGTTTTTT.

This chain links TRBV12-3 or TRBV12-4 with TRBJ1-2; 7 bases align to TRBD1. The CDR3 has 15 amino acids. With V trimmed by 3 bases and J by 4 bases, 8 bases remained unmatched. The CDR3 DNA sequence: TGTGCCAGCAGTTTTCATCAAGGGGGCGGCTATGGCTACACCTTC. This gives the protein CASSFHQGGGYGYTF.

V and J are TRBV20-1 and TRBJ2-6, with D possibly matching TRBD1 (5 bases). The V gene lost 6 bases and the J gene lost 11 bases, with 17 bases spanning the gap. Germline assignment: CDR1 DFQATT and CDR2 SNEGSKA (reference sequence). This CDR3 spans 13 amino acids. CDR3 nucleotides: TGCAGTGCGCCCGGGCTGGGGCCATACGTCCTGACTTTC. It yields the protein CSAPGLGPYVLTF.

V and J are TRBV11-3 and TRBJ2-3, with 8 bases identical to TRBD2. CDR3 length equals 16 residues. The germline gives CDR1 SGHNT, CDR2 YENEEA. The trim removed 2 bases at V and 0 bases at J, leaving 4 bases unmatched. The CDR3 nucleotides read TGTGCCAGCAGCTTATTCGCGGGGGGAAGCACAGATACGCAGTATTTT. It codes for CASSLFAGGSTDTQYF.

This CDR3 reads CASSQDKGSTEAFF. The CDR3 DNA is TGTGCCAGCAGCCAAGATAAGGGGAGCACTGAAGCTTTCTTT. The J gene is TRBJ1-1, the V gene TRBV4-2, with D tentatively TRBD1 (5 bases). Trimming removed 0 bases at V and 4 bases at J, with 9 bases between. In germline, CDR1 is LGHNA, CDR2 YNFKEQ. The CDR3 has 14 amino acids.

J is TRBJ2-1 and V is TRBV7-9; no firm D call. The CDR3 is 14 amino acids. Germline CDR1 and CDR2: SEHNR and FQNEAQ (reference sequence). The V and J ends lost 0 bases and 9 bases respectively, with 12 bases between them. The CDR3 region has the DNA TGTGCCAGCAGCTTAGCGGGGTCGTCAGTTGAGCAGTTCTTC. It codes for CASSLAGSSVEQFF.

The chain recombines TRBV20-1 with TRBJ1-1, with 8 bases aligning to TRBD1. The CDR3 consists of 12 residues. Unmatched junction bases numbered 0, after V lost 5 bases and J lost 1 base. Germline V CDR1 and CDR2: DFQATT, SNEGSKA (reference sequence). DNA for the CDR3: TGCAGTGCTGGGACAGGGAACACTGAAGCTTTCTTT. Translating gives CSAGTGNTEAFF.

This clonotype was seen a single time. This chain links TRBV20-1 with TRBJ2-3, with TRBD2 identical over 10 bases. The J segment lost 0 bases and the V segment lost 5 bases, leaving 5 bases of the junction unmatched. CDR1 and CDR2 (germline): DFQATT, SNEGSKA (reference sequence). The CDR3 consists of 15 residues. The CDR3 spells CSAPSGGASTDTQYF. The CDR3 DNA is TGCAGTGCTCCCAGCGGGGGGGCGAGCACAGATACGCAGTATTTT.

The CDR3 loop reads CASSLDRVGSSYNEQFF. The CDR3 coding sequence is TGTGCCAGCAGCTTGGACAGGGTCGGAAGCTCCTACAATGAGCAGTTCTTC. This rearrangement joins TRBV7-9 to TRBJ2-1, with 8 nucleotides matching TRBD1. The trim removed 3 bases at V and 0 bases at J, leaving 7 bases unmatched. Germline V gene data show CDR1 as SEHNR and CDR2 as FQNEAQ (reference sequence). The CDR3 consists of 17 residues.

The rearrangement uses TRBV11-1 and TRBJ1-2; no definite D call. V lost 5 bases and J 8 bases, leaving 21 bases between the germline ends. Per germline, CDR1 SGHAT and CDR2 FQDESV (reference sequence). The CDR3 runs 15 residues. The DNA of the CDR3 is TGTGCCAGCAGCCCAAACTCCCTTCGTGTCTCCGGCTACACCTTC. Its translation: CASSPNSLRVSGYTF. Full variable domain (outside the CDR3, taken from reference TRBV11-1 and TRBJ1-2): EAEVAQSPRYKITEKSQAVAFWCDPISGHATLYWYRQILGQGPELLVQFQDESVVDDSQLPKDRFSAERLKGVDSTLKIQPAELGDSAMYLCASSPNSLRVSGYTFGSGTRLTVV.

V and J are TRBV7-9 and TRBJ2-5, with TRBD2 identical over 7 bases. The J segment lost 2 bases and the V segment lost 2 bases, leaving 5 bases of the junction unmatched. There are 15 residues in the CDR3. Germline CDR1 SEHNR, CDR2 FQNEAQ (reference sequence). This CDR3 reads CASSLFLAAQETQYF. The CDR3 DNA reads TGTGCCAGCAGCTTATTCCTAGCGGCTCAAGAGACCCAGTACTTC.

CDR3 coding DNA: TGCAGCGTTGGTGGCGGAGGGGGCAATCAGCCCCAGCATTTT. Its translation is CSVGGGGGNQPQHF. The V gene is TRBV29-1, the J gene TRBJ1-5; D possibly corresponds to TRBD1 (5 bases). This CDR3 comprises 14 residues. Trimming left V 4 bases short and J 2 bases short, with 12 bases between. From germline, CDR1 is SQVTM and CDR2 ANQGSEA. Complete variable domain (other parts from reference TRBV29-1 and TRBJ1-5): SAVISQKPSRDICQRGTSLTIQCQVDSQVTMMFWYRQQPGQSLTLIATANQGSEATYESGFVIDKFPISRPNLTFSTLTVSNMSPEDSSIYLCSVGGGGGNQPQHFGDGTRLSIL.

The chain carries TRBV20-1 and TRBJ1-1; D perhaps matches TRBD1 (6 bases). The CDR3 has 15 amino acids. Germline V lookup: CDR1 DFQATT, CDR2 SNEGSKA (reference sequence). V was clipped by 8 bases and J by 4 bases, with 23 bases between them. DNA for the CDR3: TGCAGTTCTCCGAAGGGGGGGCCGGTCGGCACTGAAGCTTTCTTT. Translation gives CSSPKGGPVGTEAFF.

The CDR3 DNA reads as TGTGCCAGCAGTTTAACCGGGACAGGGGGAAATGAAAAACTGTTTTTT. Translation gives CASSLTGTGGNEKLFF. The gene calls are TRBV28 and TRBJ1-4; 11 nucleotides agree with TRBD1. Trimming removed 2 bases from V and 5 bases from J; junction bases left unmatched: 4. The CDR3 contains 16 residues. The germline CDR1 and CDR2 sequences are MDHEN and SYDVKM.

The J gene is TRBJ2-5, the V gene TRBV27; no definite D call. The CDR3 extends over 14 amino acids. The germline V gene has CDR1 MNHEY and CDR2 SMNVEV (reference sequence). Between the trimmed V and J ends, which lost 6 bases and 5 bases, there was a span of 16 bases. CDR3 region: CASSRDLTRETQYF. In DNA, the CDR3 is TGTGCCAGCAGCCGCGACTTGACTCGCGAGACCCAGTACTTC.

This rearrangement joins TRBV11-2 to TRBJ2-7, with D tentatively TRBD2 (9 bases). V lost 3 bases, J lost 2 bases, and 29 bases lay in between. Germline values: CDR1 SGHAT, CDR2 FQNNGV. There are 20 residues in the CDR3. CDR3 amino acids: CASSFVTRGLKAGGTYEQYF. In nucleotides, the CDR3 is TGTGCCAGCAGCTTTGTCACCAGGGGGCTGAAGGCGGGGGGGACCTACGAGCAGTACTTC.

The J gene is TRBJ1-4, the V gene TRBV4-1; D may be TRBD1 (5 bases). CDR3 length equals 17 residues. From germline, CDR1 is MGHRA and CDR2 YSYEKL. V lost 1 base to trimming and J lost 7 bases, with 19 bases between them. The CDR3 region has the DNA TGCGCCAGCAGCCAAGTATCCAGTCCAGGGCATGTTGAAAAACTGTTTTTT. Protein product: CASSQVSSPGHVEKLFF.

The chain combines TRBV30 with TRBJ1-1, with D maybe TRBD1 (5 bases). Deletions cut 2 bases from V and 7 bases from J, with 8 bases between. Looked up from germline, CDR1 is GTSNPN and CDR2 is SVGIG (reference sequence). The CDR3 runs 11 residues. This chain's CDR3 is CAWSWGGEAFF. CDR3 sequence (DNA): TGTGCCTGGAGTTGGGGGGGTGAAGCTTTCTTT.

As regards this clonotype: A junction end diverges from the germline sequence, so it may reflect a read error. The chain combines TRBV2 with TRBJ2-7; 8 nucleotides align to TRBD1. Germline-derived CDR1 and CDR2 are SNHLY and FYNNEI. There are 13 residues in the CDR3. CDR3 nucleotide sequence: TGTGCCAGCAGCACCGGACAGGGTCTACGGTCGGACTTC. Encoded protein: CASSTGQGLRSDF.

This chain's CDR3 is CATSLGTLTAEAFF. The CDR3 coding sequence is TGTGCCACCAGCCTTGGGACCCTCACGGCTGAAGCTTTCTTT. V is TRBV15 and J is TRBJ1-1, with D perhaps matching TRBD1 (5 bases). The CDR3 covers 14 residues. Germline loops: CDR1 LNHNV, CDR2 YYDKDF (reference sequence). Trimming stripped 5 bases from V and 6 bases from J, with 16 bases between. Full variable domain (rest looked up from reference TRBV15 and TRBJ1-1): DAMVIQNPRYQVTQFGKPVTLSCSQTLNHNVMYWYQQKSSQAPKLLFHYYDKDFNNEADTPDNFQSRRPNTSFCFLDIRSPGLGDTAMYLCATSLGTLTAEAFFGQGTRLTVV.

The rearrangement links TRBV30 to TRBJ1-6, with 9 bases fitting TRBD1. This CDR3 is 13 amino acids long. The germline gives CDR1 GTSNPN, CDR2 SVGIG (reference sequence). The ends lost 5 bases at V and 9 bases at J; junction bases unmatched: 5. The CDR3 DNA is TGTGCCTGGGGGGGACAGGGCAGTTCACCCCTCCACTTT. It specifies CAWGGQGSSPLHF. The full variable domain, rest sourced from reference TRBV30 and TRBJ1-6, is SQTIHQWPATLVQPVGSPLSLECTVEGTSNPNLYWYRQAAGRGLQLLFYSVGIGQISSEVPQNLSASRPQDRQFILSSKKLLLSDSGFYLCAWGGQGSSPLHFGNGTRLTVT.

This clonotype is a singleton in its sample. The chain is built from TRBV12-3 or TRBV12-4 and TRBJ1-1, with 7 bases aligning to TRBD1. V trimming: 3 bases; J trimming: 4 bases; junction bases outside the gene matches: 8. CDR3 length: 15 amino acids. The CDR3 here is CASSFGTAHPTEAFF. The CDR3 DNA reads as TGTGCCAGCAGTTTTGGGACAGCCCACCCCACTGAAGCTTTCTTT.

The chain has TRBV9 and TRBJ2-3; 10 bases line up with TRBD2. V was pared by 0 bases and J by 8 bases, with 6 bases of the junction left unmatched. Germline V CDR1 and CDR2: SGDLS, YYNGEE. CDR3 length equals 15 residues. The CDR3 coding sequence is TGTGCCAGCAGCGTAGAGGCTAGCGGGGGCCCTACGCAGTATTTT. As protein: CASSVEASGGPTQYF.

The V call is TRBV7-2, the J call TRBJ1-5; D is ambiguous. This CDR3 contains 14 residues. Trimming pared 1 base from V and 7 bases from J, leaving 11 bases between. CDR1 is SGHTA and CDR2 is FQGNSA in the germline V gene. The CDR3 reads CASSLVLNDQPQHF. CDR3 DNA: TGTGCCAGCAGCTTAGTGCTAAACGACCAGCCCCAGCATTTT.

CDR3 sequence: CASSQGQGLLLNYGYTF. CDR3 coding DNA: TGTGCCAGCAGCCAAGGACAGGGGCTCCTCCTTAACTATGGCTACACCTTC. J is TRBJ1-2 and V is TRBV4-2; 8 bases fit TRBD1. The CDR3 loop spans 17 amino acids. Germline assignment: CDR1 LGHNA and CDR2 YNFKEQ. V shed 1 base and J 1 base; nucleotides not matched to a gene: 8.